Included here is one T cell receptor beta chain sequence, with context. What it binds is not known. This specimen includes other DNA sequences encoding the same CDR3. The data originate from a study of T cell responses to AZD1222 COVID-19 vaccine. Germline values: CDR1 ENHRY, CDR2 SYGVKD. Deletions cut 0 bases from V and 9 bases from J, with 11 bases between. The CDR3 runs 13 residues. Assay: immunoSEQ multiplex PCR; the TCRdb copy retains only in-frame clones and omits some. The table records 150,000 to 180,000 clones, 85% to 95% of them present only once. Study observations and caveats: Among AZD1222 vaccinees, only five or six were seropositive at baseline. The donor group comprised mostly white British people and more females; the analysis possibly underestimated clonal diversity. As reported, nearly half of all spike-specific TCRs target variant regions that are unmutated. Repertoires in all cases were sampled only once the peak T cell response had passed.

The source was peripheral blood, collected 28 days after the second AZD1222 dose. The J gene is TRBJ1-1, the V gene TRBV10-3; a weak D match, TRBD1 (6 bases). This receptor was taken from an adult who received the AZD1222 COVID-19 vaccine. DNA for the CDR3: TGTGCCATCAGTGAGTCGGGGCAGGGGAAAGCTTTCTTT. Translated: CAISESGQGKAFF.